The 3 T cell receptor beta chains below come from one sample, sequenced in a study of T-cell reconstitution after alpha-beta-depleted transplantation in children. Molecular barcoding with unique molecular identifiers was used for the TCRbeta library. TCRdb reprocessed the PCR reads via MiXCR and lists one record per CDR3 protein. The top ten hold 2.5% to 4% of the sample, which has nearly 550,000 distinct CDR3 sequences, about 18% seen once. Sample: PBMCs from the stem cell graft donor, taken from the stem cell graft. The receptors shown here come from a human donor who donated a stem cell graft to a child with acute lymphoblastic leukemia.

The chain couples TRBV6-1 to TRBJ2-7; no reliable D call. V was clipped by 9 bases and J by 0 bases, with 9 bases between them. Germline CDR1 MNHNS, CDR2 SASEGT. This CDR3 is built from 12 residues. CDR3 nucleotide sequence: TGTGCCAGTGAGACACGCTCCTACGAGCAGTACTTC. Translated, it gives CASETRSYEQYF.

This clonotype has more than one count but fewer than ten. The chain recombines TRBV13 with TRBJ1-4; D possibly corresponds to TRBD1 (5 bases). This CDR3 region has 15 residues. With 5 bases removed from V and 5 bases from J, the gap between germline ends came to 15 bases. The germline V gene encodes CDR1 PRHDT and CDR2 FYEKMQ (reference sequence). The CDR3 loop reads CASSPRDRENEKLFF. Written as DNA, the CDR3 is TGTGCCAGCAGCCCCCGGGACCGAGAAAATGAAAAACTGTTTTTT.

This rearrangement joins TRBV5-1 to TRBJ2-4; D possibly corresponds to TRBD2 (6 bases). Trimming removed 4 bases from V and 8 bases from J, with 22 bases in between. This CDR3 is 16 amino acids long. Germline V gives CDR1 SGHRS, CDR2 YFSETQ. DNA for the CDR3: TGCGCCAGCAGCATCCAGGACATAGCGCGCGGGGACATTCAGTACTTC. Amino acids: CASSIQDIARGDIQYF.